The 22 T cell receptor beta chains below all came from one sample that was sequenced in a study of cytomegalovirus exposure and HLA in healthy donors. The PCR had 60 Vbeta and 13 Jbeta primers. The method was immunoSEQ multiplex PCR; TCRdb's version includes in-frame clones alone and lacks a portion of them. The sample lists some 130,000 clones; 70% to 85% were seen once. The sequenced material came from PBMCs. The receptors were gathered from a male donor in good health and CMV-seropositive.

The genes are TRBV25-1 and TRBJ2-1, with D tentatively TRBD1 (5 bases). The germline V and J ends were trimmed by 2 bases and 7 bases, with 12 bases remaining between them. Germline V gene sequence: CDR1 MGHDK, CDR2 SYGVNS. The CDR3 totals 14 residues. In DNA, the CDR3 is TGTGCCAGCAGTGAAGGGGCCTGGGGTAATGAGCAGTTCTTC. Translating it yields CASSEGAWGNEQFF.

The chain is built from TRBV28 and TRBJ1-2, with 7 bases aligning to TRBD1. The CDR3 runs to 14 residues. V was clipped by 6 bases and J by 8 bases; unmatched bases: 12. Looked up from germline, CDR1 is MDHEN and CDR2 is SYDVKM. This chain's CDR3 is CASSSPGPGGGYTF. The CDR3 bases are TGTGCCAGCAGCTCCCCGGGACCAGGGGGGGGCTACACCTTC.

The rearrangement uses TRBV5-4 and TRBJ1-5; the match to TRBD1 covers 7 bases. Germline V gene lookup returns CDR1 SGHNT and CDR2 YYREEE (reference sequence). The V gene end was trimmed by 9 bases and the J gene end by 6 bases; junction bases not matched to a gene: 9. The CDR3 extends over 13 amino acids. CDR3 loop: CATGTADGQPQHF. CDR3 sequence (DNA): TGTGCCACCGGGACAGCCGACGGTCAGCCCCAGCATTTT.

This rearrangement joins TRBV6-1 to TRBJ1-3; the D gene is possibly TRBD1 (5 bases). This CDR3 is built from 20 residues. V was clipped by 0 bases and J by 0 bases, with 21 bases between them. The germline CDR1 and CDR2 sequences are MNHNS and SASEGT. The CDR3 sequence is CASSEAIRAGPTSSGNTIYF. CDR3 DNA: TGTGCCAGCAGTGAAGCGATCCGAGCAGGGCCTACGAGCTCTGGAAACACCATATATTTT.

The CDR3 DNA reads TGTGCCAGCAGTTTGTTTGGGAGGAGGGGCACAGATACGCAGTATTTT. Its protein is CASSLFGRRGTDTQYF. The genes are TRBV28 and TRBJ2-3; D may be TRBD2 (6 bases). V was pared by 3 bases and J by 1 base, with 14 bases between. CDR1 and CDR2 from the germline V gene are MDHEN and SYDVKM. The CDR3 loop spans 16 amino acids.

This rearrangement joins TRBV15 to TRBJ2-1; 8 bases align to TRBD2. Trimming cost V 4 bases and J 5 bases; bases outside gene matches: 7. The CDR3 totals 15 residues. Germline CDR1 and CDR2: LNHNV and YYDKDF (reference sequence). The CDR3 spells CATSTGWREDNEQFF. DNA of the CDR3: TGTGCCACCAGCACGGGCTGGCGGGAGGACAATGAGCAGTTCTTC.

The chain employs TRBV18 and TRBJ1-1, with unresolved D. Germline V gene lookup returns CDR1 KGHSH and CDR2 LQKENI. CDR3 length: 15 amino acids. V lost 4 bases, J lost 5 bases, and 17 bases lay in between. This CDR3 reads CASSLGFLDVTEAFF. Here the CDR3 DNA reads TGTGCCAGCTCACTCGGTTTTTTAGATGTTACTGAAGCTTTCTTT. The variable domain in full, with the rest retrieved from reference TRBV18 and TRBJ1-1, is NAGVMQNPRHLVRRRGQEARLRCSPMKGHSHVYWYRQLPEEGLKFMVYLQKENIIDESGMPKERFSAEFPKEGPSILRIQQVVRGDSAAYFCASSLGFLDVTEAFFGQGTRLTVV.

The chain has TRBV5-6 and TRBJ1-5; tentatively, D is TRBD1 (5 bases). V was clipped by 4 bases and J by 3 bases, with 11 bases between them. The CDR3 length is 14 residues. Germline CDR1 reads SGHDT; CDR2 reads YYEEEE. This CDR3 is CASSRKGINQPQHF. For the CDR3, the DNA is TGTGCCAGCAGCAGAAAGGGGATCAATCAGCCCCAGCATTTT. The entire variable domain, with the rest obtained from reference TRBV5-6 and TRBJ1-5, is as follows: DAGVTQSPTHLIKTRGQQVTLRCSPKSGHDTVSWYQQALGQGPQFIFQYYEEEERQRGNFPDRFSGHQFPNYSSELNVNALLLGDSALYLCASSRKGINQPQHFGDGTRLSIL.

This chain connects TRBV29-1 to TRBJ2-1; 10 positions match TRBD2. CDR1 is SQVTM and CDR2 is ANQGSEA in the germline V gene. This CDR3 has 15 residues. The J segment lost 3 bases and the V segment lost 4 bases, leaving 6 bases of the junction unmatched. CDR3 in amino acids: CSVGVSGGYYNEQFF. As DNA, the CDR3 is TGCAGCGTTGGGGTTAGCGGGGGGTACTACAATGAGCAGTTCTTC.

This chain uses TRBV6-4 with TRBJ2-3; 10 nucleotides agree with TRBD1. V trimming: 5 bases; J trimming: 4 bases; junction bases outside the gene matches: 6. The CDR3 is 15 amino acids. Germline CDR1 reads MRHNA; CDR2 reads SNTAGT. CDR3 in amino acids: CASSHPGQGPDTQYF. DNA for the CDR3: TGTGCCAGCAGTCATCCGGGACAGGGGCCAGATACGCAGTATTTT.

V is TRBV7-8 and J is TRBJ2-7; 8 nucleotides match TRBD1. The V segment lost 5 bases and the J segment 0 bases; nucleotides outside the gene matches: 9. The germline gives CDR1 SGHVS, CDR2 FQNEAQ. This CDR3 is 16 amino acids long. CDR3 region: CASSPGQGRPSYEQYF. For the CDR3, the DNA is TGTGCCAGCAGCCCAGGACAGGGCCGACCCTCCTACGAGCAGTACTTC. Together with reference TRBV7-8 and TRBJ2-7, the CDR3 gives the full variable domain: GAGVSQSPRYKVAKRGQDVALRCDPISGHVSLFWYQQALGQGPEFLTYFQNEAQLDKSGLPSDRFFAERPEGSVSTLKIQRTQQEDSAVYLCASSPGQGRPSYEQYFGPGTRLTVT.

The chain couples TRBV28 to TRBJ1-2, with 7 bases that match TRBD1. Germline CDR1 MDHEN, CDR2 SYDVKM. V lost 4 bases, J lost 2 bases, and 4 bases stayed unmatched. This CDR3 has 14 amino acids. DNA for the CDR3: TGTGCCAGCAGTTGGGGACAGCAGAACTATGGCTACACCTTC. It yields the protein CASSWGQQNYGYTF.

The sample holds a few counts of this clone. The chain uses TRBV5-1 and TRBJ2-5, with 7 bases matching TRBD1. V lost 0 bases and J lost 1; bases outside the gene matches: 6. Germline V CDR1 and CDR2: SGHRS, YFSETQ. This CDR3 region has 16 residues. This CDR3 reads CASSLAWAGGQETQYF. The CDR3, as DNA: TGCGCCAGCAGCTTGGCCTGGGCAGGGGGCCAAGAGACCCAGTACTTC.

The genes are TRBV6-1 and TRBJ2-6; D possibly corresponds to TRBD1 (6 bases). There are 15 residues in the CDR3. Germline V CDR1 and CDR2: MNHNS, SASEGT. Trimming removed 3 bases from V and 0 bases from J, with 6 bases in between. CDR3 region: CASSEGASGANVLTF. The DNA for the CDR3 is TGTGCCAGCAGTGAGGGGGCCTCTGGGGCCAACGTCCTGACTTTC.

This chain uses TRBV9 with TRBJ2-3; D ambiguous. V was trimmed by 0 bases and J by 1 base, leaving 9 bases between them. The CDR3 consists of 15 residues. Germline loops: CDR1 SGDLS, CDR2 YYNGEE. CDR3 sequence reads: CASSVAILGTDTQYF. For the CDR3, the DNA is TGTGCCAGCAGCGTAGCGATACTTGGCACAGATACGCAGTATTTT.

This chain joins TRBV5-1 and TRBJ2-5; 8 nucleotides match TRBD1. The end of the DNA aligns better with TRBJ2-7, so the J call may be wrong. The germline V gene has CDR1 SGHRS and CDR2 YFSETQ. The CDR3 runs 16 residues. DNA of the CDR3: TGCGCCAGCAGCTTGGCGGGACGGACAGGGCCCTACGAGCAGTACTTC. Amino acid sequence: CASSLAGRTGPYEQYF.

The CDR3 DNA follows: TGTGCCAGCAGCTTAGCCGGGGTCGCACAAGGTCCCCAGCATTTT. Its translation: CASSLAGVAQGPQHF. The V call is TRBV7-8, the J call TRBJ1-5; D gene unclear. The germline V and J ends were trimmed by 0 bases and 10 bases, with 16 bases remaining between them. This CDR3 is 15 amino acids long. Germline loops: CDR1 SGHVS, CDR2 FQNEAQ.

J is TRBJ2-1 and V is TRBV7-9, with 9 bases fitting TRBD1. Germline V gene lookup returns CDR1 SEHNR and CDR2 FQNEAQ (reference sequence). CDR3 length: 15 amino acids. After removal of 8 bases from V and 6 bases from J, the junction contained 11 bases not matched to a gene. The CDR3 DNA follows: TGTGCCAGCGGCTCAACAGGGGGCGCCCCCAATGAGCAGTTCTTC. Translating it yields CASGSTGGAPNEQFF.

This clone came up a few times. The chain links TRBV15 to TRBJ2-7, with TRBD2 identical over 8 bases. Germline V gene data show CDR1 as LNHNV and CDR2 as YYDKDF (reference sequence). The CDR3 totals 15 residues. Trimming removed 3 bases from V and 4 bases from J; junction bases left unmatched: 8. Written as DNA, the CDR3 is TGTGCCACCAGCAGCAAACTAGCGGCAGTTTACGAGCAGTACTTC. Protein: CATSSKLAAVYEQYF.

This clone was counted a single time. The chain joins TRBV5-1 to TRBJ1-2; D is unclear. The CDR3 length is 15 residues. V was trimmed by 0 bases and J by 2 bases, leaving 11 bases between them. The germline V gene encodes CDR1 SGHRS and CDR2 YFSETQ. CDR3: CASSLGPGSNYGYTF. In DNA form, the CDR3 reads TGCGCCAGCAGCTTGGGTCCAGGCTCGAACTATGGCTACACCTTC.

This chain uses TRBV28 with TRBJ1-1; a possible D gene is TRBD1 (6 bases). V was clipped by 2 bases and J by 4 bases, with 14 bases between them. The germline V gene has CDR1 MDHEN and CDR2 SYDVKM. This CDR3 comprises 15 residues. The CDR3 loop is CASSLGWGGATEAFF. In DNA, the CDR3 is TGTGCCAGCAGTTTAGGATGGGGGGGCGCCACTGAAGCTTTCTTT.

CDR3 sequence (DNA): TGTGCCAGCAGCTTGGGGGGACTCAACTCCTACGAGCAGTACTTC. It is translated as CASSLGGLNSYEQYF. This chain joins TRBV5-6 and TRBJ2-5; the D gene is possibly TRBD2 (6 bases). Near its end, the DNA agrees better with TRBJ2-7, so the J call may be wrong. Germline lookup yields CDR1 SGHDT and CDR2 YYEEEE. The CDR3 covers 15 residues.